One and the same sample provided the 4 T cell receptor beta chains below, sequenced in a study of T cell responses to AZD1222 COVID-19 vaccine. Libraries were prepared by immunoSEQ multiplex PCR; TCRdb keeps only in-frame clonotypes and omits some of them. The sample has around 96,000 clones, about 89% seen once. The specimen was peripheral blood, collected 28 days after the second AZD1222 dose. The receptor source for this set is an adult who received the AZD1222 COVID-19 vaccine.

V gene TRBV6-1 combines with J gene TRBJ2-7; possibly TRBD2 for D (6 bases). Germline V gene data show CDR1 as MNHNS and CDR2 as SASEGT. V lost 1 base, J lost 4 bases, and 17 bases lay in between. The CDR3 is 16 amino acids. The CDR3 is CASSEGVGLGRYEQYF. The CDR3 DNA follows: TGTGCCAGCAGTGAAGGGGTCGGCCTTGGGAGGTACGAGCAGTACTTC.

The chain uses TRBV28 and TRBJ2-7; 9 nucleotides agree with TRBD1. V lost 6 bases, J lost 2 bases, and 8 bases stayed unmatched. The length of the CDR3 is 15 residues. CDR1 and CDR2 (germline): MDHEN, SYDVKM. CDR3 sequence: CASSSSGTGTYEQYF. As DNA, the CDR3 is TGTGCCAGCAGCTCATCGGGGACAGGGACCTACGAGCAGTACTTC.

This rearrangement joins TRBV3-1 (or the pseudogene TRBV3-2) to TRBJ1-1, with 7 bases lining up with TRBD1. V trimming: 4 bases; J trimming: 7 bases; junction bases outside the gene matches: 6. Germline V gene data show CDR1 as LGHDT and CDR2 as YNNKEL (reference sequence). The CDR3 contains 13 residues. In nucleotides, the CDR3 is TGTGCCAGCAGCCTTCGACAGGGTCTTGAAGCTTTCTTT. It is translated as CASSLRQGLEAFF.

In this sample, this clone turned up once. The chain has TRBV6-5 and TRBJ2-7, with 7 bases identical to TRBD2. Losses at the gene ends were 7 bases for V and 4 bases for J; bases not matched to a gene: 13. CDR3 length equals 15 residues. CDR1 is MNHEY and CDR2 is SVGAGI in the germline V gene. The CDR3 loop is CASTRAGGGGYEQYF. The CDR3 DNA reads TGTGCCAGCACCCGAGCTGGCGGGGGTGGGTACGAGCAGTACTTC.